This TCR beta chain was captured by sequencing in a study of T cells in Graves' hyperthyroidism and ophthalmopathy. Germline values: CDR1 SGDLS, CDR2 YYNGEE. The CDR3 contains 14 residues. Trimming cost V 0 bases and J 10 bases; bases outside gene matches: 7. TCR beta CDR3 regions were amplified from RNA. The primer set for the first-round RT-PCR of the TCR CDR3 was HTBI. Using its own MiXCR run on the multiplex PCR reads, TCRdb lists one record per CDR3 protein. The data show 300,000 to 450,000 distinct CDR3 sequences, with about 12% seen just once and over 8.5% held by the top ten. This chain links TRBV9 with TRBJ2-1; 7 bases align to TRBD2. The sample taken for sequencing was blood. The receptor was derived from a young woman with Graves' hyperthyroidism. Here the CDR3 reads CASSVGGGPSEQFF. The CDR3 DNA reads as TGTGCCAGCAGCGTAGGGGGAGGGCCATCCGAGCAGTTCTTC.